The present T cell receptor beta chain was sequenced within a study of response to subunit inactivated influenza vaccine. Broader study findings: Authors proposed each seasonal influenza vaccination draws in few new T cells.

TCRdb re-analysed the RT-PCR reads in MiXCR, keeping a single row per CDR3 protein. The sample has some 500,000 distinct CDR3 sequences; 10% to 15% are singletons. This clonotype has just a few counts. Its target is unknown. This clonotype originated in a man in his fifties or sixties who received an inactivated influenza vaccine. Source: PBMCs from blood, taken 40 to 50 days after vaccination.

CDR3 sequence (DNA): TGTGCCAGCAGCTTAGCCCCCCCGGCCACCACAGATACGCAGTATTTT. Amino acid sequence: CASSLAPPATTDTQYF. This chain joins TRBV7-2 and TRBJ2-3; D ambiguous. Deletions cut 0 bases from V and 2 bases from J, with 12 bases between. Per germline, CDR1 SGHTA and CDR2 FQGNSA. This CDR3 region has 16 residues.